Below, 3 T cell receptor beta chains from the same sample are listed, as sequenced in a study of T cell responses to AZD1222 COVID-19 vaccine (dated by TCRdb to about 2021). Libraries were constructed by the immunoSEQ multiplex PCR assay. The clones in this table, taken by TCRdb from immuneACCESS, are in-frame only. Not every clone is retained; where verified, under half of the shortfall comes from an unresolved V gene, and the cause of the rest is unknown. The sample table lists roughly 110,000 clones, approximately 87% of them with a count of one. Of the sample, around 10% falls within the top ten clones. The intended sense of this specimen's time point label: baseline before first vaccination. Material: peripheral blood, obtained on day 0 of AZD1222 vaccination. The source of these receptors is an adult in good health.

The V gene is TRBV2, the J gene TRBJ2-3, with 7 bases identical to TRBD2. With 7 bases clipped from V and 2 bases from J, the junction kept 9 bases outside the gene matches. The CDR3 length is 15 residues. Germline V CDR1 and CDR2: SNHLY, FYNNEI. DNA of the CDR3: TGTGCCAGCAAAAAGCTAGCGGAGTTCACAGATACGCAGTATTTT. This translates into CASKKLAEFTDTQYF.

This clone showed up just once. The chain links TRBV9 to TRBJ1-2; 12 bases agree with TRBD1. Germline assignment: CDR1 SGDLS and CDR2 YYNGEE. Germline trimming cut 4 bases from V and 3 bases from J; bases unmatched to any gene: 1. This CDR3 contains 14 residues. CDR3 loop: CASSRDRGHYGYTF. The CDR3 nucleotides read TGTGCCAGCAGCCGGGACAGGGGGCACTATGGCTACACCTTC.

This chain joins TRBV5-8 and TRBJ1-4, with a possible D match to TRBD1 (5 bases). Per germline, CDR1 SGHTS and CDR2 YDEGEE. Trimming left V 6 bases short and J 0 bases short, with 18 bases between. The length of the CDR3 is 17 residues. The DNA for the CDR3 is TGTGCCAGCACTCTCCCGGGACCCCTAACAACTAATGAAAAACTGTTTTTT. Its protein product is CASTLPGPLTTNEKLFF. The full variable domain, rest sourced from reference TRBV5-8 and TRBJ1-4, is EAGVTQSPTHLIKTRGQQATLRCSPISGHTSVYWYQQALGLGLQFLLWYDEGEERNRGNFPPRFSGRQFPNYSSELNVNALELEDSALYLCASTLPGPLTTNEKLFFGSGTQLSVL.